This passage covers 21 T cell receptor beta chains from one sample sequenced in a study of technical replicates of blood from a handful of donors. This table comes from immunoSEQ multiplex PCR, and its TCRdb copy is limited to in-frame clones, with some not included. The profile shows about 81,000 clones, 80% to 90% of them singletons. Sequencing was carried out using PBMCs. The receptors shown here come from a human donor in good health. Some clones in this sample may be carry-over from other donors' samples.

This chain uses TRBV4-1 with TRBJ1-6; tentatively, D is TRBD1 (5 bases). Between the trimmed V and J ends, which lost 0 bases and 6 bases, there was a span of 9 bases. This CDR3 comprises 15 residues. From germline, CDR1 is MGHRA and CDR2 YSYEKL. CDR3 nucleotides: TGCGCCAGCAGCCAAGACAGGGCGGCTAATTCACCCCTCCACTTT. Encoded protein: CASSQDRAANSPLHF.

The chain recombines TRBV29-1 with TRBJ2-7; D is perhaps TRBD1 (5 bases). From germline, CDR1 is SQVTM and CDR2 ANQGSEA. V lost 5 bases and J lost 5, with 13 bases in between. The CDR3 is 12 residues long. The CDR3 bases are TGCAGCGTTCAAAGGACAAGCGACGAGCAGTACTTC. Translating it yields CSVQRTSDEQYF.

V and J are TRBV9 and TRBJ1-2, with D possibly being TRBD1 (5 bases). The CDR3 contains 13 residues. Germline lookup yields CDR1 SGDLS and CDR2 YYNGEE. Deletions cut 4 bases from V and 4 bases from J, with 11 bases between. CDR3 protein: CASSSQGGYGYTF. The DNA of the CDR3 is TGTGCCAGCAGCTCTCAGGGTGGCTATGGCTACACCTTC.

The rearrangement links TRBV5-4 to TRBJ1-4, with 10 bases matching TRBD1. Trimming at V came to 4 bases and at J to 9 bases, leaving 6 bases not matched to a gene. The germline V gene has CDR1 SGHNT and CDR2 YYREEE (reference sequence). This CDR3 is 14 amino acids long. This CDR3 reads CASSGGGQGKKLFF. The CDR3 DNA is TGTGCCAGCAGCGGGGGGGGACAGGGGAAAAAACTGTTTTTT. Looking up the rest from reference TRBV5-4 and TRBJ1-4 gives the full variable domain: ETGVTQSPTHLIKTRGQQVTLRCSSQSGHNTVSWYQQALGQGPQFIFQYYREEENGRGNFPPRFSGLQFPNYSSELNVNALELDDSALYLCASSGGGQGKKLFFGSGTQLSVL.

The chain has TRBV6-5 and TRBJ1-1; tentatively, D is TRBD1 (6 bases). CDR1 and CDR2 (germline): MNHEY, SVGAGI. The CDR3 runs 15 residues. V was clipped by 6 bases and J by 2 bases, with 16 bases between them. The CDR3 bases are TGTGCCAGCAGCTTTACCGGGACAACCAACACTGAAGCTTTCTTT. This codes for CASSFTGTTNTEAFF.

V gene TRBV4-3 combines with J gene TRBJ2-3, with 8 bases that match TRBD1. CDR1 and CDR2 from the germline V gene are LGHNA and YSLEER. The CDR3 runs 15 residues. V trimming: 5 bases; J trimming: 4 bases; junction bases outside the gene matches: 8. In nucleotides, the CDR3 is TGCGCCAGCAGCTCCCGGACAGGGTGGTCAGATACGCAGTATTTT. Its translation is CASSSRTGWSDTQYF.

The rearrangement joins TRBV6-5 to TRBJ2-5; TRBD2 agrees at 10 bases. The CDR3 covers 15 residues. The J segment lost 5 bases and the V segment lost 8 bases, leaving 11 bases of the junction unmatched. The germline gives CDR1 MNHEY, CDR2 SVGAGI. The CDR3 bases are TGTGCCAGCGGGACTAGCGACGAATTGGTGGAGACCCAGTACTTC. It translates to CASGTSDELVETQYF.

The chain couples TRBV19 to TRBJ2-3; D is uncertain. CDR3 length: 13 amino acids. Trimming shortened V by 6 bases and J by 1 base, and 8 bases separated the two germline ends. CDR1 is LNHDA and CDR2 is SQIVND in the germline V gene (reference sequence). CDR3 coding DNA: TGTGCCAGTAGACCCGCGGGCACAGATACGCAGTATTTT. The encoded protein is CASRPAGTDTQYF.

This chain joins TRBV14 and TRBJ2-2, with 9 bases that match TRBD1. CDR1 SGHDN and CDR2 FVKESK come from the germline V gene. This CDR3 region has 16 residues. Trimming at V came to 8 bases and at J to 1 base, leaving 8 bases not matched to a gene. The CDR3 DNA reads TGTGCCAGCTCCCGGAGGACAGGGGTGAACACCGGGGAGCTGTTTTTT. Protein: CASSRRTGVNTGELFF.

The J gene is TRBJ1-1, the V gene TRBV4-1; the match to TRBD1 covers 8 bases. The CDR3 runs to 12 residues. V gave up 4 bases and J gave up 8 bases; unmatched junction bases: 3. Germline CDR1 and CDR2: MGHRA and YSYEKL. The CDR3 reads CASSPRTGEAFF. The CDR3 DNA sequence: TGCGCCAGCAGCCCTCGGACAGGGGAAGCTTTCTTT.

V usage is TRBV29-1 and J usage is TRBJ2-1; 7 bases are a match to TRBD2. The V gene's germline CDR1 is SQVTM and CDR2 ANQGSEA. This CDR3 region has 12 residues. Trimming cost V 4 bases and J 5 bases; bases outside gene matches: 2. Here the CDR3 reads CSVVGTNNEQFF. CDR3 nucleotides: TGCAGCGTTGTAGGGACTAACAATGAGCAGTTCTTC.

The gene calls are TRBV15 and TRBJ1-3; TRBD1 is a possible D gene (5 bases). V shed 0 bases and J shed 4 bases, with 16 bases lying between them. The CDR3 sequence is 17 residues long. In germline, CDR1 is LNHNV, CDR2 YYDKDF (reference sequence). The CDR3 sequence is CATSRDFPGGSGNTIYF. The CDR3 bases are TGTGCCACCAGCAGAGATTTCCCCGGGGGGTCCGGAAACACCATATATTTT.

The CDR3 sequence is CASSITRSYEQYF. As DNA, the CDR3 is TGTGCCAGTAGTATAACGCGGAGCTACGAGCAGTACTTC. This chain joins TRBV19 and TRBJ2-7, with D unresolved. Germline loops: CDR1 LNHDA, CDR2 SQIVND (reference sequence). The CDR3 covers 13 residues. V lost 2 bases, J lost 3 bases, and 8 bases lay in between. The complete variable domain, with remaining parts taken from reference TRBV19 and TRBJ2-7, reads DGGITQSPKYLFRKEGQNVTLSCEQNLNHDAMYWYRQDPGQGLRLIYYSQIVNDFQKGDIAEGYSVSREKKESFPLTVTSAQKNPTAFYLCASSITRSYEQYFGPGTRLTVT.

This chain connects TRBV14 to TRBJ1-5; D is perhaps TRBD1 (5 bases). Germline V CDR1 and CDR2: SGHDN, FVKESK. Between the trimmed V and J ends, which lost 3 bases and 8 bases, there was a span of 11 bases. The CDR3 has 13 residues. The CDR3 loop reads CASSQGGSEPQHF. In DNA, the CDR3 is TGTGCCAGCAGCCAGGGGGGTTCGGAGCCCCAGCATTTT.

V is TRBV29-1 and J is TRBJ2-5; TRBD1 matches 7 bases. The CDR3 contains 13 residues. From germline, CDR1 is SQVTM and CDR2 ANQGSEA. The ends lost 4 bases at V and 4 bases at J; junction bases unmatched: 6. CDR3 sequence reads: CSVAWQGVETQYF. DNA of the CDR3: TGCAGCGTTGCTTGGCAGGGGGTAGAGACCCAGTACTTC. Drawing the rest from reference TRBV29-1 and TRBJ2-5, the complete variable domain is SAVISQKPSRDICQRGTSLTIQCQVDSQVTMMFWYRQQPGQSLTLIATANQGSEATYESGFVIDKFPISRPNLTFSTLTVSNMSPEDSSIYLCSVAWQGVETQYFGPGTRLLVL.

The chain employs TRBV7-8 and TRBJ2-5; D unresolved. CDR3 length: 17 residues. The germline CDR1 and CDR2 sequences are SGHVS and FQNEAQ. V was cut by 1 base and J by 3 bases, with 18 bases left in between. CDR3 DNA sequence: TGTGCCAGCAGCTTAGTACGTTATAGTGGGCAGAAAGAGACCCAGTACTTC. Translating it yields CASSLVRYSGQKETQYF.

J is TRBJ2-1 and V is TRBV11-2; D remains unclear. CDR3 size: 11 residues. Germline V gene sequence: CDR1 SGHAT, CDR2 FQNNGV. V shed 1 base and J shed 9 bases, with 4 bases lying between them. This chain's CDR3 is CASSLVREQFF. The CDR3, as DNA: TGTGCCAGCAGCTTAGTTCGTGAGCAGTTCTTC. Complete variable domain (other parts from reference TRBV11-2 and TRBJ2-1): EAGVAQSPRYKIIEKRQSVAFWCNPISGHATLYWYQQILGQGPKLLIQFQNNGVVDDSQLPKDRFSAERLKGVDSTLKIQPAKLEDSAVYLCASSLVREQFFGPGTRLTVL.

The rearrangement links TRBV30 to TRBJ1-3; no firm D call. The CDR3 loop spans 13 amino acids. Trimming pared 0 bases from V and 8 bases from J, leaving 11 bases between. Looked up from germline, CDR1 is GTSNPN and CDR2 is SVGIG (reference sequence). Here the CDR3 DNA reads TGTGCCTGGAGTGTACTCTTCCGGGACACCATATATTTT. This gives the protein CAWSVLFRDTIYF.

This clone was observed once. The chain couples TRBV5-1 to TRBJ1-1, with D possibly TRBD1 on 5 matching bases. V lost 4 bases and J 6 bases, leaving 16 bases between the germline ends. The CDR3 sequence is 14 residues long. Per the germline V gene, CDR1 is SGHRS and CDR2 is YFSETQ. This CDR3 reads CASSGGGNSAEAFF. In DNA, the CDR3 is TGCGCCAGCAGCGGGGGGGGGAATAGCGCTGAAGCTTTCTTT.

The chain joins TRBV11-2 to TRBJ2-7; TRBD2 matches at 11 bases. Germline CDR1 SGHAT, CDR2 FQNNGV. V lost 6 bases to trimming and J lost 1 base; unmatched junction nucleotides: 5. The CDR3 totals 15 residues. The CDR3 sequence is CASSFSGGASYEQYF. CDR3 DNA: TGTGCCAGCAGTTTTAGCGGGGGGGCGTCCTACGAGCAGTACTTC.

The V and J genes are TRBV21-1 and TRBJ2-7; TRBD2 reflects the table's D call only, with no check against the DNA. TRBV21-1 is recorded as a pseudogene. The CDR3 length is 12 residues. In DNA form, the CDR3 reads TGTGCCAGTAGCGGGAGTAACCACGAGCAGTACTTC. This sequence encodes CASSGSNHEQYF.